This passage covers 2 T cell receptor beta chains from one sample sequenced in a study of OX40 agonist ivuxolimab in advanced cancers. Produced via immunoSEQ multiplex PCR; TCRdb's table is partial and in-frame only. The sample comprises some 50,000 clones, almost 85% of which are singletons, and 3.5% to 5.5% rests with the top ten. Sequenced here: CD4+ or CD8+ T cells sorted from blood, sampled in a trial of the OX40 agonist ivuxolimab. These receptors were obtained from an adult with an advanced solid tumor such as melanoma, head and neck, liver or kidney cancer.

The table lists this clone with a count of one. V usage is TRBV5-1 and J usage is TRBJ2-7; D may be TRBD1 or TRBD2 (5 bases each). Trimming removed 0 bases from V and 6 bases from J, with 22 bases in between. This CDR3 comprises 17 residues. The germline gives CDR1 SGHRS, CDR2 YFSETQ. In DNA, the CDR3 is TGCGCCAGCAGCTTGGAAGTTTCAGGGCGGGTCGATTCCGAGCAGTACTTC. Its translation: CASSLEVSGRVDSEQYF.

This chain joins TRBV30 and TRBJ1-3; D might be TRBD1 (5 bases). This CDR3 comprises 14 residues. V dropped 2 bases and J dropped 0 bases, with 8 bases sitting between them. CDR1 and CDR2 (germline): GTSNPN, SVGIG (reference sequence). The CDR3 DNA sequence: TGTGCCTGGAGTTCCAGGGACTCTGGAAACACCATATATTTT. This sequence encodes CAWSSRDSGNTIYF.